The 15 T cell receptor beta chains below all came from one sample that was sequenced in a study of regulatory T cells in long-lasting Graves disease. Investigators prepared the TCR beta libraries by applying iRepertoire HTBI primers and Arm-PCR of CDR3 regions. TCRdb independently ran MiXCR on the multiplex PCR reads; one entry per CDR3 protein. The sample holds about 430,000 distinct CDR3 sequences, 15% seen once. The time point was: newly diagnosed GD, antithyroid drugs for less than 3 months. There was RNA extracted from PBMCs, and the TCR library was made from it. The same data also went into a second study, on T cells in Graves' hyperthyroidism and ophthalmopathy.

This specimen consisted of peripheral blood mononuclear cells (PBMCs), obtained at new diagnosis, from a patient treated with antithyroid drugs. The source is a woman in her thirties or forties with Graves disease.

The genes are TRBV11-2 and TRBJ2-7; 7 bases agree with TRBD1. Germline-derived CDR1 and CDR2 are SGHAT and FQNNGV. The ends lost 1 base at V and 9 bases at J; junction bases unmatched: 15. This CDR3 spans 16 amino acids. CDR3 DNA sequence: TGTGCCAGCAGCTTAGTTTTTTCCGGGACAGCTACGGGGCAGTACTTC. Protein: CASSLVFSGTATGQYF. Full variable domain (rest looked up from reference TRBV11-2 and TRBJ2-7): EAGVAQSPRYKIIEKRQSVAFWCNPISGHATLYWYQQILGQGPKLLIQFQNNGVVDDSQLPKDRFSAERLKGVDSTLKIQPAKLEDSAVYLCASSLVFSGTATGQYFGPGTRLTVT.

This rearrangement joins TRBV7-9 to TRBJ1-1; D unresolved. Germline CDR1 is SEHNR and CDR2 is FQNEAQ (reference sequence). The ends were cut back, 5 bases at V and 1 base at J, with 14 bases in the middle. This CDR3 has 15 amino acids. The CDR3 is CASSNTDLKNTEAFF. CDR3 nucleotide sequence: TGTGCCAGCAGCAACACGGATTTAAAGAACACTGAAGCTTTCTTT.

This clonotype appeared a single time. A much more abundant neighbour one base away suggests this may be a read error. Because the CDR3 is missing its conserved closing phenylalanine or tryptophan, this is likely a read error. The chain joins TRBV12-5 to TRBJ2-7; D unresolved. Germline-derived CDR1 and CDR2 are LGHNT and FRNRAP. V shed 2 bases and J shed 3 bases, with 2 bases lying between them. This CDR3 spans 11 amino acids. The DNA for the CDR3 is TGTGCTAGTGGTTTGTACTACGAGCAGTACCTC. Amino acids: CASGLYYEQYL.

This clonotype was observed many times. J is TRBJ2-1 and V is TRBV20-1, with D maybe TRBD2 (6 bases). With 5 bases removed from V and 6 bases from J, the gap between germline ends came to 17 bases. This CDR3 contains 14 residues. Germline V CDR1 and CDR2: DFQATT, SNEGSKA (reference sequence). CDR3 sequence: CSAFQTGVSNEQFF. The CDR3, as DNA: TGCAGTGCTTTTCAAACGGGGGTTTCCAATGAGCAGTTCTTC.

The chain combines TRBV5-8 with TRBJ2-7; no reliable D call. The germline gives CDR1 SGHTS, CDR2 YDEGEE. CDR3 size: 17 residues. V lost 7 bases and J lost 2, with 25 bases in between. CDR3 loop: CASGASRRTVTAYEQYF. The CDR3, as DNA: TGTGCCAGCGGCGCAAGCCGGCGAACCGTGACGGCCTACGAGCAGTACTTC. Full variable domain (remainder filled in from reference TRBV5-8 and TRBJ2-7): EAGVTQSPTHLIKTRGQQATLRCSPISGHTSVYWYQQALGLGLQFLLWYDEGEERNRGNFPPRFSGRQFPNYSSELNVNALELEDSALYLCASGASRRTVTAYEQYFGPGTRLTVT.

This clonotype was seen many times. The chain recombines TRBV19 with TRBJ2-1, with D hard to call. V lost 11 bases and J 7 bases, leaving 15 bases between the germline ends. This CDR3 spans 12 amino acids. Germline CDR1 is LNHDA and CDR2 is SQIVND (reference sequence). The CDR3 region has the DNA TGTGCCTTAAGACTGTCTCGGAATGAGCAGTTCTTC. Protein sequence: CALRLSRNEQFF.

This clonotype turned up a few times. V is TRBV3-1 and J is TRBJ1-3; D gene unclear. The CDR3 spans 15 residues. V was clipped by 1 base and J by 2 bases, with 9 bases between them. Germline V gene lookup returns CDR1 LGHDT and CDR2 YNNKEL (reference sequence). The CDR3 reads CASSQGHVTGNTIYF. CDR3 sequence (DNA): TGTGCCAGCAGCCAAGGGCACGTTACTGGAAACACCATATATTTT.

The V call is TRBV5-1, the J call TRBJ2-1, with D unresolved. The CDR3 extends over 15 amino acids. CDR1 and CDR2 from the germline V gene are SGHRS and YFSETQ. V lost 4 bases to trimming and J lost 4 bases, with 15 bases between them. CDR3 in DNA: TGCGCCAGCAGCGGTGACTTGTCCGATTACAATGAGCAGTTCTTC. It yields the protein CASSGDLSDYNEQFF.

At least ten counts were recorded for this clonotype. The chain is built from TRBV19 and TRBJ1-2; no reliable D call. The CDR3 has 16 residues. The germline V gene encodes CDR1 LNHDA and CDR2 SQIVND (reference sequence). V dropped 5 bases and J dropped 4 bases, with 20 bases sitting between them. The CDR3 DNA reads TGTGCCAGTAGTTTAAAGACTGCGTGGCAGATCTATGGCTACACCTTC. Translated, it gives CASSLKTAWQIYGYTF.

This clonotype was picked up many times. The chain couples TRBV11-2 to TRBJ2-1; 7 bases fit TRBD1. Trimming at V came to 3 bases and at J to 4 bases, leaving 0 bases not matched to a gene. Germline V gene lookup returns CDR1 SGHAT and CDR2 FQNNGV. CDR3 length: 13 amino acids. CDR3 bases: TGTGCCAGCAGCTTGACAGGGTACAATGAGCAGTTCTTC. Its protein product is CASSLTGYNEQFF.

The rearrangement links TRBV27 to TRBJ2-5; D might be TRBD1 (6 bases). V was shortened by 5 bases and J by 6 bases, with 16 bases between the two germline ends. The germline CDR1 and CDR2 sequences are MNHEY and SMNVEV (reference sequence). CDR3 length equals 14 residues. The CDR3 here is CASSPDRSLQTQYF. In DNA form, the CDR3 reads TGTGCCAGCAGTCCTGACAGGTCCCTTCAGACCCAGTACTTC.

This clonotype has a count of ten or more. The V gene is TRBV7-9, the J gene TRBJ2-3; a possible D gene is TRBD2 (5 bases). Germline CDR1 reads SEHNR; CDR2 reads FQNEAQ (reference sequence). Trimming cost V 0 bases and J 14 bases, with 24 bases left between them. The CDR3 is 16 residues long. The CDR3 nucleotides read TGTGCCAGCAGCTTAGCGTCGGACTCTAGGTCCCTCCGCTGGTATTTT. Protein sequence: CASSLASDSRSLRWYF.

This clonotype occurred a few times. The chain recombines TRBV25-1 with TRBJ2-2; 7 bases are shared with TRBD2. The CDR3 covers 16 residues. V was pared by 0 bases and J by 8 bases, with 9 bases of the junction left unmatched. Germline CDR1 MGHDK, CDR2 SYGVNS. CDR3 DNA: TGTGCCAGCAGTGAATATGGATCGGGGAGGGATGGGGAGCTGTTTTTT. Protein: CASSEYGSGRDGELFF. Supplemented by reference TRBV25-1 and TRBJ2-2, the full variable domain reads EADIYQTPRYLVIGTGKKITLECSQTMGHDKMYWYQQDPGMELHLIHYSYGVNSTEKGDLSSESTVSRIRTEHFPLTLESARPSHTSQYLCASSEYGSGRDGELFFGEGSRLTVL.

The chain recombines TRBV10-2 with TRBJ1-6; possibly TRBD1 for D (5 bases). Germline assignment: CDR1 WSHSY and CDR2 SAAADI. The CDR3 is 14 amino acids. V lost 6 bases, J lost 8 bases, and 14 bases lay in between. CDR3 DNA sequence: TGCGCCAGCAGCCCCGGGACTGACGATTCACCCCTCCACTTT. Residues: CASSPGTDDSPLHF.

The chain carries TRBV27 and TRBJ2-1; D remains ambiguous. The CDR3 extends over 17 amino acids. Germline V gene sequence: CDR1 MNHEY, CDR2 SMNVEV (reference sequence). With 5 bases removed from V and 0 bases from J, the gap between germline ends came to 17 bases. CDR3 sequence (DNA): TGTGCCAGCAGTACCGACCGTTCGCCCAGCTCCTACAATGAGCAGTTCTTC. It translates to CASSTDRSPSSYNEQFF.